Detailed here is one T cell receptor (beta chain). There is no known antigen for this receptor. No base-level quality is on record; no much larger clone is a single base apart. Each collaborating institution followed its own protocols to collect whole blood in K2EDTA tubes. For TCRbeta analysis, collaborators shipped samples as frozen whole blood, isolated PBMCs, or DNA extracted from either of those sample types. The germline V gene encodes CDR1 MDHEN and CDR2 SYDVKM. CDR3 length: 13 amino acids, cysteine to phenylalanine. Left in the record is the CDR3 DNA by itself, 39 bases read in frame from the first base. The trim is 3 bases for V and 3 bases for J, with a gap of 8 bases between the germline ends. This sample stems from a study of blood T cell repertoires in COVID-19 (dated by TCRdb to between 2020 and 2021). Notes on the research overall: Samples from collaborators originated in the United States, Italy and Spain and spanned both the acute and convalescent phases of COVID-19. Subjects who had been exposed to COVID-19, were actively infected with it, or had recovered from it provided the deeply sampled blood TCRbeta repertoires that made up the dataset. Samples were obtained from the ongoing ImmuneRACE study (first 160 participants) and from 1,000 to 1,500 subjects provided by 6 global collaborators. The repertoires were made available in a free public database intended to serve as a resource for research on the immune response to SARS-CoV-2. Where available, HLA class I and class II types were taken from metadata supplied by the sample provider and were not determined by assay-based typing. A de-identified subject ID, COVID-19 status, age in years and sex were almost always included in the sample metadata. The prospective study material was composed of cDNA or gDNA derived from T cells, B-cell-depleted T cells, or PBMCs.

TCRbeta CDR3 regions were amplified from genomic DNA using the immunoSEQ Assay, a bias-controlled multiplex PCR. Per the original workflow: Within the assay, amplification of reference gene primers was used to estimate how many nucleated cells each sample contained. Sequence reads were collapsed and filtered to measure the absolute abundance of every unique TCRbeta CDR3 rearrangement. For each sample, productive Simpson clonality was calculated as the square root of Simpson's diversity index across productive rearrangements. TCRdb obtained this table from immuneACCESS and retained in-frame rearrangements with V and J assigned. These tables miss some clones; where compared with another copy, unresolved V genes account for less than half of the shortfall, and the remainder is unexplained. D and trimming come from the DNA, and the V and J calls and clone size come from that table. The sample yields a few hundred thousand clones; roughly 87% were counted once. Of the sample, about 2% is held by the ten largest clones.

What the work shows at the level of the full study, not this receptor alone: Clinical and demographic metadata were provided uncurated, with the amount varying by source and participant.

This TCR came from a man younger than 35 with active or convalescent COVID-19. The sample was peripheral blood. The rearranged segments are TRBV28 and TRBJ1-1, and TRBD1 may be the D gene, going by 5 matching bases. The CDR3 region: CASSLGLYTEAFF. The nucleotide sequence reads TGTGCCAGCAGTTTGGGGCTCTACACTGAAGCTTTCTTT.